The clone carrying this T cell receptor beta chain was seen more than once but under ten times. With 8 bases removed from V and 0 bases from J, the gap between germline ends came to 20 bases. This CDR3 has 18 amino acids. Germline V gene sequence: CDR1 MNHNS, CDR2 SASEGT. The sample is drawn from a study of blood T cells in healthy people across ages. Primed by a sample-barcoded 5' primer and a J-beta primer mix, a second PCR proceeded for roughly 6 to 12 cycles. TCRdb re-called the 5' RACE reads with MiXCR, one entry per CDR3 protein. The sample contains roughly 800,000 distinct CDR3 sequences, 25% of which appear only once. The same sample was also studied in work on T cells of mothers and their children. That investigation notes: The extracted RNA was employed in its entirety for cDNA synthesis, at roughly 1.5 ug per 15 ul. Nobody spotted any persistent microchimeric T cell clones.

The sequence was collected from a boy younger than 18 in good health. The specimen sequenced was blood. The V call is TRBV6-1, the J call TRBJ2-6; possibly TRBD1 for D (5 bases). The CDR3 spells CASFGQGSPLSGANVLTF. As DNA, the CDR3 is TGTGCCAGCTTTGGGCAGGGAAGTCCTCTCTCTGGGGCCAACGTCCTGACTTTC.